These 5 T cell receptor beta chains were sequenced from one sample in a study of human T cells and chemical hapten exposure. Time point of the sample: patch test 1, 2 weeks after DPC sensitization. The treatment is: therapeutic diphenylcyclopropenone sensitization with weekly scalp DPC. TCRdb called the RACE reads again in MiXCR, with one record for every CDR3 protein. The table includes roughly 180,000 distinct CDR3 sequences, roughly 15% detected once. The sample consisted of whole blood, taken in connection with sensitization to the hapten diphenylcyclopropenone (DPC). The origin of the receptors is a woman in her twenties or thirties with alopecia areata. Some clones in this sample may be carry-over from other donors' samples.

The CDR3 bases are TGCGCCAGCAGCTTGGCCCCGGGGACCCGCCAAGAGACCCAGTACTTC. Translating it yields CASSLAPGTRQETQYF. J is TRBJ2-5 and V is TRBV5-1; D may match TRBD1 or TRBD2 (5 bases each). Trimming left V 0 bases short and J 1 base short, with 13 bases between. The CDR3 length is 16 residues. Germline V CDR1 and CDR2: SGHRS, YFSETQ.

Only a few counts were recorded for this clonotype. The chain links TRBV27 to TRBJ2-5, with TRBD1 matching 9 bases. V lost 9 bases to trimming and J lost 0 bases; unmatched junction nucleotides: 8. Germline values: CDR1 MNHEY, CDR2 SMNVEV (reference sequence). CDR3 length equals 15 residues. This CDR3 reads CASRPGQGYQETQYF. The DNA for the CDR3 is TGTGCCAGTCGACCGGGACAGGGCTACCAAGAGACCCAGTACTTC.

This clonotype appeared a few times. The chain couples TRBV6-6 to TRBJ2-1, with 7 bases matching TRBD2. Germline assignment: CDR1 MNHNY and CDR2 SVGAGI (reference sequence). The CDR3 runs to 14 residues. The V gene end was trimmed by 7 bases and the J gene end by 3 bases; junction bases not matched to a gene: 6. CDR3: CASTLWGGYNEQFF. CDR3 sequence (DNA): TGTGCCAGCACCCTGTGGGGGGGCTACAATGAGCAGTTCTTC.

This clonotype was found a few times. The V call is TRBV20-1, the J call TRBJ2-1; 7 nucleotides line up with TRBD1. This CDR3 has 14 amino acids. The V and J ends lost 7 bases and 9 bases, in that order; junction bases with no gene match: 15. The germline CDR1 and CDR2 sequences are DFQATT and SNEGSKA (reference sequence). The CDR3 loop reads CSVPRGQGLGEQFF. CDR3 DNA sequence: TGCAGTGTTCCGAGGGGGCAGGGGCTTGGTGAGCAGTTCTTC.

This clonotype has a count of ten or more. The chain recombines TRBV28 with TRBJ1-6, with 9 bases identical to TRBD1. CDR1 MDHEN and CDR2 SYDVKM come from the germline V gene. J gave up 7 bases and V 4 bases, and 8 bases lay outside the gene matches. The CDR3 length is 16 residues. In DNA form, the CDR3 reads TGTGCCAGCAGTTACCCTACGACAGGGGGAAATTCACCCCTCCACTTT. Encoded protein: CASSYPTTGGNSPLHF.